One and the same sample provided the 5 T cell receptor beta chains below, sequenced in a study of cytomegalovirus exposure and HLA in healthy donors. This PCR relied on a set of 60 Vbeta primers and 13 Jbeta primers. Sequencing used immunoSEQ multiplex PCR; TCRdb keeps in-frame clones, though not all of them. The repertoire table contains around 200,000 clones. The sample taken for sequencing was PBMCs. These receptors were collected from a woman aged 25-40 years in good health and CMV-seropositive.

V and J are TRBV18 and TRBJ2-1; 9 bases line up with TRBD1. J lost 3 bases, V lost 4 bases, and 7 bases had no gene match. CDR1 is KGHSH and CDR2 is LQKENI in the germline V gene. This CDR3 region has 16 residues. The CDR3 is CASSQPGQGHYNEQFF. The CDR3 DNA sequence: TGTGCCAGCTCACAGCCGGGACAGGGACACTACAATGAGCAGTTCTTC.

The gene calls are TRBV5-4 and TRBJ1-6; 10 bases are shared with TRBD1. CDR3 size: 14 residues. The germline V gene has CDR1 SGHNT and CDR2 YYREEE (reference sequence). V lost 0 bases, J lost 9 bases, and 0 bases stayed unmatched. The CDR3, as DNA: TGTGCCAGCAGCTTGGGACAGGGGGCTTCACCCCTCCACTTT. Protein sequence: CASSLGQGASPLHF.

This sequence joins TRBV6-1 and TRBJ1-4, with 8 bases lining up with TRBD1. The J segment lost 0 bases and the V segment lost 7 bases, leaving 4 bases of the junction unmatched. Per the germline V gene, CDR1 is MNHNS and CDR2 is SASEGT. CDR3 length equals 15 residues. CDR3 DNA sequence: TGTGCCAGCATCAGACAGGGGCCAACTAATGAAAAACTGTTTTTT. This translates into CASIRQGPTNEKLFF.

The chain recombines TRBV19 with TRBJ2-5; 7 nucleotides agree with TRBD1. The V segment lost 4 bases and the J segment 4 bases; nucleotides outside the gene matches: 15. The CDR3 length is 17 residues. The germline CDR1 and CDR2 sequences are LNHDA and SQIVND (reference sequence). CDR3 bases: TGTGCCAGTAGTAGGGCCTGGGCAGGGGGTTCGGTAGAGACCCAGTACTTC. Its translation is CASSRAWAGGSVETQYF.

The V and J genes are TRBV19 and TRBJ1-1; TRBD1 agrees at 7 bases. With V trimmed by 6 bases and J by 1 base, 11 bases remained unmatched. This CDR3 contains 16 residues. Per germline, CDR1 LNHDA and CDR2 SQIVND (reference sequence). The CDR3 reads CASSIKRGPGNTEAFF. CDR3 nucleotide sequence: TGTGCCAGTAGCATCAAAAGGGGGCCCGGGAACACTGAAGCTTTCTTT.